This T cell receptor beta chain appears in the sequencing data of a study of T cell repertoires in cytomegalovirus infection. About the study: Indicated by public TCR beta signatures were CMV infection and matching HLA type.

V was pared by 0 bases and J by 7 bases, with 16 bases between. The CDR3 loop spans 14 amino acids. Per the germline V gene, CDR1 is DFQATT and CDR2 is SNEGSKA (reference sequence). TCRdb re-called the reads through MiXCR, storing one row per CDR3 protein. The repertoire holds about 360,000 distinct CDR3 sequences, with around 18% as singletons. In its sample, this clonotype was seen a few times. The specimen sequenced was PBMCs. The sequence was obtained from a human donor in good health (CMV status not recorded). Some clones in this sample may be carry-over from other donors' samples. The chain joins TRBV20-1 to TRBJ2-7; D possibly corresponds to TRBD2 (6 bases). The CDR3 nucleotides read TGCAGTGCTAGAGAACCGAGCGGGCCCCTTGAGCAGTACTTC. Encoded protein: CSAREPSGPLEQYF.